This TCR beta chain was sequenced for a study of blood T cell repertoires in COVID-19. Study-wide context: The United States, Italy and Spain were the sources of the acute and convalescent COVID-19 samples. T cells, B-cell-depleted T cells, or PBMCs provided the cDNA or gDNA that served as material.

Germline V gene sequence: CDR1 LNHDA, CDR2 SQIVND (reference sequence). V was pared by 5 bases and J by 0 bases, with 13 bases between. The CDR3 contains 15 residues. As processed by the authors: Researchers report that nucleated cell counts were estimated from reference gene primer amplification. TCRdb's copy holds only in-frame clones and misses some; the assay was immunoSEQ multiplex PCR. V and J calls and clone size are as listed in that table; D and trimming were resolved from the DNA. In the table there are over 250,000 clones, 89% of which are singletons. The V and J genes are TRBV19 and TRBJ1-2, with D tentatively TRBD1 (5 bases). This clonotype was obtained from a woman aged 55-70 years with acute or convalescent COVID-19. The sample was peripheral blood. DNA for the CDR3: TGTGCCAGTAGTCCCGGACACGGAGCTAACTATGGCTACACCTTC. This sequence encodes CASSPGHGANYGYTF.